This TCR beta chain stems from a study of molecular identifiers for immune sequencing clone quantification. TCRdb re-analysed the PCR reads in MiXCR, keeping a single row per CDR3 protein. The sample includes 50,000 or so distinct CDR3 sequences, approximately 26% of them seen just once. This CDR3 comprises 15 residues. In germline, CDR1 is GTSNPN, CDR2 SVGIG (reference sequence). The V segment lost 2 bases and the J segment 2 bases; nucleotides outside the gene matches: 7. This clonotype was counted at least ten times. The TCR originated in a human donor in good health. Some libraries in this study had Jurkat cell RNA spiked in. Material for sequencing was naive CD8+ T cells from blood, with Jurkat cell RNA spiked in. Described subset: FACS-sorted CD8+CD4-CCR7+CD45RA+ naive T cells. The gene calls are TRBV30 and TRBJ2-7, with TRBD1 matching over 9 bases. CDR3 sequence: CAWSPAGTGPYEQYF. As DNA, the CDR3 is TGTGCCTGGAGTCCTGCCGGGACAGGGCCCTACGAGCAGTACTTC.